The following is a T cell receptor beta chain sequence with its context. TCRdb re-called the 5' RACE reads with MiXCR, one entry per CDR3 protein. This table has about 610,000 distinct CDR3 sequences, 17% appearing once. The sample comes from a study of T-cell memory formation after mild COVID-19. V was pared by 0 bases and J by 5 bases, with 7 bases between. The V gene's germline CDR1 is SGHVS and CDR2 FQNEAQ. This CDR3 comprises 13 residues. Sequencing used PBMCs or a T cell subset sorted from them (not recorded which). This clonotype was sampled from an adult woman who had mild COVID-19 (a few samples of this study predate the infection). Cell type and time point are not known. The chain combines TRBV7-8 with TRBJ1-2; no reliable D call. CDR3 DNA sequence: TGTGCCAGCAGCTTAGCAGACCATTATGGCTACACCTTC. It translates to CASSLADHYGYTF.